These 10 T cell receptor beta chains were sequenced from one sample in a study of T cell responses to AZD1222 COVID-19 vaccine (dated by TCRdb to the early 2020s). Library generation was performed with the immunoSEQ multiplex PCR assay. TCRdb stores this immuneACCESS table with in-frame sequences only. Part of the clones is absent; in the studies checked, under half of the shortfall reflects unresolved V genes, and no reason is known for the rest. The sample table contains about 140,000 clones; only one count was recorded for about 87% of them. The top ten constitute approximately 5.7% of the sample. According to the study, the label for this sample's time point signals: baseline before first vaccination. This material consisted of peripheral blood, taken on day 0 of AZD1222 vaccination. Receptors originate from an adult in good health.

The V call is TRBV2, the J call TRBJ2-2, with a weak D call TRBD1 (5 bases). The CDR3 has 12 residues. V lost 7 bases and J 4 bases, leaving 7 bases between the germline ends. Germline CDR1 SNHLY, CDR2 FYNNEI. CDR3 in DNA: TGTGCCAGCATGGGGCTCACCGGGGAGCTGTTTTTT. It encodes CASMGLTGELFF.

The chain uses TRBV5-4 and TRBJ2-2; 11 bases fit TRBD1. This CDR3 region has 14 residues. Germline CDR1 is SGHNT and CDR2 is YYREEE (reference sequence). V dropped 4 bases and J dropped 5; count of bases not matched to a gene: 1. CDR3 amino acids: CASSRDRGTGELFF. The CDR3 bases are TGTGCCAGCAGCCGGGACAGGGGGACCGGGGAGCTGTTTTTT.

This clone appeared once. The chain recombines TRBV5-8 with TRBJ1-4; D ambiguous. Per germline, CDR1 SGHTS and CDR2 YDEGEE. The CDR3 sequence is 15 residues long. Trimming shortened V by 0 bases and J by 7 bases, and 13 bases separated the two germline ends. The CDR3 DNA follows: TGTGCCAGCAGCTTGGAAAGGGAGATTGGTGAAAAACTGTTTTTT. Encoded protein: CASSLEREIGEKLFF.

In regard to this clone: The same CDR3 is also encoded by other DNA sequences in this sample. This chain links TRBV19 with TRBJ1-4, with D maybe TRBD1 (5 bases). Trimming stripped 3 bases from V and 0 bases from J, with 5 bases between. CDR3 size: 14 residues. Germline CDR1 reads LNHDA; CDR2 reads SQIVND (reference sequence). CDR3 residues: CASSMTATNEKLFF. The CDR3, as DNA: TGTGCCAGTAGTATGACAGCAACTAATGAAAAACTGTTTTTT.

The chain has TRBV4-1 and TRBJ1-3; the D is unclear. Germline V CDR1 and CDR2: MGHRA, YSYEKL. V lost 6 bases and J 2 bases, leaving 14 bases between the germline ends. The length of the CDR3 is 15 residues. The CDR3 protein is CASSQLGLTGNTIYF. The DNA of the CDR3 is TGCGCCAGCAGTCAGCTAGGGTTGACTGGAAACACCATATATTTT.

CDR3 amino acids: CASSFPQGAEAFF. CDR3 DNA: TGTGCCAGCAGTTTCCCACAGGGCGCTGAAGCTTTCTTT. The chain carries TRBV6-1 and TRBJ1-1; D possibly corresponds to TRBD1 (6 bases). Germline CDR1 and CDR2: MNHNS and SASEGT. The CDR3 runs to 13 residues. V was clipped by 5 bases and J by 6 bases, with 13 bases between them.

Concerning this clone itself: One end of the junction does not line up with germline, which may come from a read error. V and J are TRBV4-3 and TRBJ1-3, with TRBD1 matching 7 bases. The V gene's germline CDR1 is LGHNA and CDR2 YSLEER. This CDR3 spans 15 amino acids. The CDR3 spells CASSQGGTDGDTIYF. CDR3 coding DNA: TGCGCCAGCAGCCAAGGCGGGACAGATGGAGACACCATATATTTT.

V gene TRBV5-4 combines with J gene TRBJ2-2; 9 positions match TRBD1. J gave up 7 bases and V 4 bases, and 8 bases lay outside the gene matches. From germline, CDR1 is SGHNT and CDR2 YYREEE (reference sequence). The CDR3 spans 15 residues. The CDR3 loop reads CASSNSGTGYGELFF. In nucleotides, the CDR3 is TGTGCCAGCAGCAACTCCGGGACAGGGTACGGGGAGCTGTTTTTT.

V and J are TRBV5-1 and TRBJ2-7; D is ambiguous. Germline V lookup: CDR1 SGHRS, CDR2 YFSETQ. Trimming removed 1 base at V and 7 bases at J, with 27 bases between. The CDR3 sequence is 18 residues long. The CDR3 reads CASSLWAPVRASPTEQYF. CDR3 nucleotide sequence: TGCGCCAGCAGCTTGTGGGCCCCCGTACGGGCGAGCCCAACGGAGCAGTACTTC.

This chain joins TRBV19 and TRBJ2-7; TRBD1 agrees at 7 bases. CDR3 length: 16 residues. Germline V gene data show CDR1 as LNHDA and CDR2 as SQIVND (reference sequence). J lost 0 bases, V lost 4 bases, and 9 bases had no gene match. CDR3 sequence: CASSTLTGALSYEQYF. The CDR3 region has the DNA TGTGCCAGTAGTACCTTAACAGGGGCGCTCTCCTACGAGCAGTACTTC. The full variable domain, in which reference TRBV19 and TRBJ2-7 provide the parts outside the CDR3, is DGGITQSPKYLFRKEGQNVTLSCEQNLNHDAMYWYRQDPGQGLRLIYYSQIVNDFQKGDIAEGYSVSREKKESFPLTVTSAQKNPTAFYLCASSTLTGALSYEQYFGPGTRLTVT.